The T cell receptor (beta chain) under discussion was sequenced for a study of blood T cell repertoires in COVID-19. Overall study: PBMCs, B-cell-depleted T cells, or T cells were the source of the cDNA or gDNA that made up the material.

The CDR3 sequence is 15 residues long. From germline, CDR1 is SGHRS and CDR2 YFSETQ. Trimming shortened V by 0 bases and J by 8 bases, and 14 bases separated the two germline ends. In the original analysis: The assay estimated nucleated cells by amplifying reference gene primers. Sequencing was performed with immunoSEQ multiplex PCR; in TCRdb, only in-frame clones are kept and a portion is missing. V, J and clone size were drawn from that table, and D and trimming were deduced from the DNA. The sample holds 9,500 to 10,000 clones, around 76% seen once. J is TRBJ1-4 and V is TRBV5-1; D not certain. This sequence was found in a human donor in a cohort sampled during active COVID-19. The sequenced material came from peripheral blood. CDR3 amino acids: CASSLAGRKGEKLFF. In DNA, the CDR3 is TGCGCCAGCAGCTTGGCCGGGAGGAAAGGCGAAAAACTGTTTTTT. The full variable domain, rest sourced from reference TRBV5-1 and TRBJ1-4, is KAGVTQTPRYLIKTRGQQVTLSCSPISGHRSVSWYQQTPGQGLQFLFEYFSETQRNKGNFPGRFSGRQFSNSRSEMNVSTLELGDSALYLCASSLAGRKGEKLFFGSGTQLSVL.